A selection of T cell receptor beta chains follows, all from one sample in a study of cytomegalovirus exposure and HLA in healthy donors. Libraries were prepared by immunoSEQ multiplex PCR; TCRdb keeps only in-frame clonotypes and omits some of them. The top ten hold around 0.3% of the sample, which has roughly 200,000 clones, 86% seen once. Sequencing input: PBMCs. The receptor source for this set is a woman aged 25 to 45 in good health and CMV-seronegative. Each CDR3 is given with its conserved first and last residue. Each record gives: J gene, clone size, D gene, V gene, CDR3 protein, CDR3 DNA. A D gene is named only where the DNA matches it firmly. The size entry is marked missing in some rows and otherwise reads once, few, many or a size class.

TRBJ2-7 | - | TRBD1 | TRBV5-5 | CASSFPGQEPKDEQYF | TGTGCCAGCAGCTTTCCTGGACAGGAGCCGAAAGACGAGCAGTACTTC
TRBJ2-7 | - | - | TRBV27 | CASSLFPGISYEQYF | TGTGCCAGCAGTTTATTCCCTGGCATCTCCTACGAGCAGTACTTC
TRBJ2-7 | - | TRBD2 | TRBV28 | CASSSPGLAYEQYF | TGTGCCAGCAGTTCACCGGGACTAGCGTACGAGCAGTACTTC
TRBJ2-1 | - | TRBD1 | TRBV25-1 | CASSEDRGAYNEQFF | TGTGCCAGCAGTGAAGACAGGGGGGCTTACAATGAGCAGTTCTTC
TRBJ2-7 | - | - | TRBV4-2 | CASSLGGTPYEQYF | TGTGCCAGCAGCTTGGGAGGGACACCTTACGAGCAGTACTTC
TRBJ1-1 | once | - | TRBV4-1 | CASRPLAGSMRAFF | TGCGCCAGCAGGCCTCTTGCCGGGAGCATGAGGGCTTTCTTT
TRBJ1-5 | - | TRBD1 | TRBV28 | CASSDRLVQPQHF | TGTGCCAGCTCGGACAGGTTGGTCCAGCCCCAGCATTTT
TRBJ2-1 | - | - | TRBV14 | CASSRTQNNEQFF | TGTGCCAGCAGTCGGACTCAAAACAATGAGCAGTTCTTC
TRBJ1-6 | - | - | TRBV7-6 | CASSPVPGSPLHF | TGTGCCAGCAGCCCAGTCCCGGGTTCACCCCTCCACTTT
TRBJ2-1 | - | - | TRBV19 | CASSILMAGNSANEQFF | TGTGCCAGTAGTATCCTAATGGCCGGGAATTCGGCCAATGAGCAGTTCTTC
TRBJ2-7 | - | - | TRBV19 | CASSIVVGIRNEQYF | TGTGCCAGTAGTATAGTGGTCGGGATTCGAAACGAGCAGTACTTC
TRBJ2-3 | - | - | TRBV5-1 | CASSVGPPSSAGTDTQYF | TGCGCCAGCAGCGTCGGGCCCCCCTCTAGCGCGGGGACAGATACGCAGTATTTT
TRBJ2-1 | - | TRBD2 | TRBV5-6 | CASSLPGLAGNNEQFF | TGTGCCAGCAGCTTACCGGGACTAGCGGGGAACAATGAGCAGTTCTTC
TRBJ2-3 | - | - | TRBV6-1 | CASSEVGNTDTQYF | TGTGCCAGCAGTGAAGTCGGGAACACAGATACGCAGTATTTT
TRBJ2-7 | - | TRBD1 | TRBV15 | CATSADRTGGPYEQYF | TGTGCCACCAGCGCTGACCGGACAGGGGGCCCCTACGAGCAGTACTTC
TRBJ1-5 | few | - | TRBV19 | CASSLDRNQPQHF | TGTGCCAGTAGCCTAGACAGAAATCAGCCCCAGCATTTT
TRBJ1-1 | - | - | TRBV7-9 | CASSLIFGVGPEAFF | TGTGCCAGCAGCTTAATATTCGGGGTTGGTCCTGAAGCTTTCTTT
TRBJ2-2 | - | TRBD2 | TRBV30 | CAWSVLGGGAGTGELFF | TGTGCCTGGAGTGTACTAGGCGGGGGGGCCGGCACCGGGGAGCTGTTTTTT
TRBJ1-2 | - | TRBD1 | TRBV7-3 | CASSLTGQGLGGYTF | TGTGCCAGCAGCTTAACGGGACAGGGCTTAGGGGGCTACACCTTC
TRBJ2-5 | - | TRBD1 | TRBV6-1 | CASGTPGQGGETQYF | TGTGCCAGCGGGACTCCGGGACAGGGTGGAGAGACCCAGTACTTC
TRBJ2-1 | - | TRBD2 | TRBV6-5 | CASSSGTIEQFF | TGTGCCAGCAGTTCCGGGACTATCGAGCAGTTCTTC
TRBJ2-1 | - | - | TRBV28 | CGCSSYNEQFF | TGTGGATGCAGCTCCTACAATGAGCAGTTCTTC
TRBJ1-4 | - | - | TRBV7-9 | CASSQGGEKLFF | TGTGCCAGCAGCCAGGGAGGTGAAAAACTGTTTTTT
TRBJ2-5 | - | - | TRBV19 | CASRAQDSALETQYF | TGTGCCAGTAGGGCCCAGGACAGTGCCTTGGAGACCCAGTACTTC
TRBJ2-3 | - | TRBD2 | TRBV11-2 | CASSLGLAGGGRKTDTQYF | TGTGCCAGCAGCTTGGGACTAGCGGGAGGTGGTAGAAAAACAGATACGCAGTATTTT
TRBJ2-7 | - | TRBD2 | TRBV11-2 | CASSSLAGGPYEQYF | TGTGCCAGCAGCTCCCTAGCGGGAGGCCCCTACGAGCAGTACTTC
TRBJ1-4 | - | TRBD1 | TRBV11-2 | CASSLGTGAEKLFF | TGTGCCAGCAGCCTCGGGACAGGGGCCGAAAAACTGTTTTTT
TRBJ2-5 | - | - | TRBV11-2 | CASSLVGAPETQYF | TGTGCCAGCAGCTTAGTGGGGGCCCCCGAGACCCAGTACTTC
TRBJ2-7 | - | - | TRBV2 | CASSDTGHSYEQYF | TGTGCCAGCAGTGATACGGGACACTCCTACGAGCAGTACTTC
TRBJ2-2 | - | - | TRBV9 | CASSLGGAGELFF | TGTGCCAGCAGCTTAGGGGGGGCCGGGGAGCTGTTTTTT
TRBJ2-2 | - | TRBD2 | TRBV2 | CASSGLADTGELFF | TGTGCCAGCAGTGGACTAGCGGACACCGGGGAGCTGTTTTTT
TRBJ1-1 | - | - | TRBV7-9 | CASSIARGRGTEAFF | TGTGCCAGCAGCATAGCCCGGGGGAGGGGCACTGAAGCTTTCTTT
TRBJ2-1 | - | TRBD1 | TRBV5-6 | CASSLGQGNEQFF | TGTGCCAGCAGCTTGGGACAGGGAAATGAGCAGTTCTTC
TRBJ2-5 | - | TRBD2 | TRBV11-2 | CASSLGIAGTPQETQYF | TGTGCCAGCAGCTTAGGTATAGCGGGGACCCCGCAAGAGACCCAGTACTTC
TRBJ2-7 | - | TRBD2 | TRBV18 | CASSPLAGLADYEQYF | TGTGCCAGCTCACCACTTGCGGGACTAGCGGACTACGAGCAGTACTTC
TRBJ2-7 | - | TRBD2 | TRBV5-1 | CASSLGLAGGQVVHEQYF | TGCGCCAGCAGCTTGGGGCTAGCGGGAGGGCAAGTGGTGCACGAGCAGTACTTC
TRBJ1-4 | - | - | TRBV5-1 | CASSLGQGGEKLFF | TGCGCCAGCAGCTTGGGGCAGGGAGGCGAAAAACTGTTTTTT
TRBJ1-3 | - | TRBD1 | TRBV6-1 | CASRDDRGGGNTIYF | TGTGCCAGCAGGGACGACAGGGGAGGAGGAAACACCATATATTTT
TRBJ1-2 | - | TRBD1 | TRBV18 | CASSPRGPLYGYTF | TGTGCCAGCTCACCAAGGGGGCCGCTCTATGGCTACACCTTC